Below, 22 T cell receptor beta chains from the same sample are listed, as sequenced in a study of cytomegalovirus exposure and HLA in healthy donors (dated by TCRdb to 2017 to 2019). The library was made by the immunoSEQ multiplex PCR assay. Held by TCRdb, this immuneACCESS table contains in-frame sequences only and omits some clones. Under half of the omission traces to an unresolved V gene where checked; the cause of the rest is unknown. The sample table lists more than 300,000 clones, 86% of them with a count of one. Around 0.84% of the sample belongs to the ten largest clones. The sequencing sample was made of PBMCs. Source of these receptors: a young woman in good health and CMV-seronegative.

This chain links TRBV5-1 with TRBJ2-3; D possibly corresponds to TRBD1 (6 bases). Per the germline V gene, CDR1 is SGHRS and CDR2 is YFSETQ. Trimming pared 0 bases from V and 2 bases from J, leaving 13 bases between. CDR3 length equals 16 residues. CDR3 protein: CASSLGWSGATDTQYF. CDR3 coding DNA: TGCGCCAGCAGCTTGGGTTGGTCAGGGGCCACAGATACGCAGTATTTT.

The gene calls are TRBV5-6 and TRBJ2-1; D uncertain. Germline CDR1 and CDR2: SGHDT and YYEEEE. The CDR3 is made up of 14 amino acids. Between the trimmed V and J ends, which lost 0 bases and 0 bases, there was a span of 4 bases. The CDR3 spells CASSLESSYNEQFF. The CDR3 nucleotides read TGTGCCAGCAGCTTGGAGAGCTCCTACAATGAGCAGTTCTTC.

The chain couples TRBV19 to TRBJ1-1; 12 bases are shared with TRBD1. Germline values: CDR1 LNHDA, CDR2 SQIVND (reference sequence). The V gene end was trimmed by 4 bases and the J gene end by 7 bases; junction bases not matched to a gene: 4. There are 14 residues in the CDR3. Here the CDR3 reads CASSKGQGAIEAFF. As DNA, the CDR3 is TGTGCCAGTAGTAAGGGACAGGGGGCTATTGAAGCTTTCTTT.

The chain joins TRBV18 to TRBJ2-7, with 15 bases lining up with TRBD2. Trimming at V came to 3 bases and at J to 4 bases, leaving 7 bases not matched to a gene. CDR1 and CDR2 from the germline V gene are KGHSH and LQKENI. The CDR3 is 17 amino acids. The CDR3 DNA is TGTGCCAGCTCACCTCCTGGACTAGCGGGAGGGTGGTACGAGCAGTACTTC. It translates to CASSPPGLAGGWYEQYF.

This sequence joins TRBV9 and TRBJ2-7; TRBD2 aligns across 7 bases. The germline gives CDR1 SGDLS, CDR2 YYNGEE. The J segment lost 0 bases and the V segment lost 6 bases, leaving 9 bases of the junction unmatched. CDR3 length: 15 residues. The CDR3 coding sequence is TGTGCCAGCACCACCCCGCGGGGGATCTCCTACGAGCAGTACTTC. Translated, it gives CASTTPRGISYEQYF.

The chain carries TRBV6-6 and TRBJ2-7; 7 bases agree with TRBD1. CDR1 is MNHNY, CDR2 SVGAGI, per germline (reference sequence). V was clipped by 7 bases and J by 2 bases; unmatched bases: 5. This CDR3 has 13 amino acids. The CDR3 loop is CASTAGTAYEQYF. In nucleotides, the CDR3 is TGTGCCAGCACCGCTGGGACAGCCTACGAGCAGTACTTC.

V usage is TRBV6-6 and J usage is TRBJ2-7, with 7 nucleotides matching TRBD2. The CDR3 runs to 14 residues. The germline gives CDR1 MNHNY, CDR2 SVGAGI (reference sequence). J was trimmed by 3 bases and V by 3 bases; bases with no gene match: 5. The CDR3 bases are TGTGCCAGCAGTTATTTGGGACTATTCTACGAGCAGTACTTC. Translated, it gives CASSYLGLFYEQYF.

V and J are TRBV11-2 and TRBJ2-1; 14 bases are a match to TRBD2. V shed 5 bases and J 9 bases; nucleotides not matched to a gene: 6. Germline V gene data show CDR1 as SGHAT and CDR2 as FQNNGV. The CDR3 contains 15 residues. DNA for the CDR3: TGTGCCAGCAGCCCAGGACTAGCGGGAGGAAGTGAGCAGTTCTTC. Translating it yields CASSPGLAGGSEQFF.

The rearrangement uses TRBV29-1 and TRBJ2-1; no reliable D call. In germline, CDR1 is SQVTM, CDR2 ANQGSEA. With 1 base removed from V and 0 bases from J, the gap between germline ends came to 7 bases. CDR3 length equals 14 residues. Here the CDR3 DNA reads TGCAGCGTTGAAGGCCGGAGCTCCTACAATGAGCAGTTCTTC. This sequence encodes CSVEGRSSYNEQFF.

The gene calls are TRBV6-5 and TRBJ2-1; 10 nucleotides match TRBD2. V lost 0 bases to trimming and J lost 5 bases; unmatched junction nucleotides: 1. This CDR3 has 15 amino acids. CDR1 is MNHEY, CDR2 SVGAGI, per germline. The CDR3, as DNA: TGTGCCAGCAGTTACTCGGGACTAGCGAACAATGAGCAGTTCTTC. It yields the protein CASSYSGLANNEQFF.

V and J are TRBV9 and TRBJ1-1; tentative D call: TRBD1 (5 bases). The V and J ends lost 4 bases and 5 bases respectively, with 12 bases between them. Germline loops: CDR1 SGDLS, CDR2 YYNGEE. The CDR3 consists of 13 residues. The CDR3 sequence: CASSPSGETEAFF. The CDR3 region has the DNA TGTGCCAGCAGCCCCTCGGGGGAAACTGAAGCTTTCTTT.

This chain connects TRBV6-5 to TRBJ2-7; weak D call: TRBD1 (6 bases). The CDR3 covers 16 residues. CDR1 MNHEY and CDR2 SVGAGI come from the germline V gene. V was pared by 0 bases and J by 5 bases, with 17 bases between. The CDR3 spells CASSYSLQGLLHEQYF. For the CDR3, the DNA is TGTGCCAGCAGTTACTCGCTGCAGGGGCTTCTACACGAGCAGTACTTC.

The rearrangement links TRBV4-1 to TRBJ2-2, with 13 bases lining up with TRBD2. The CDR3 has 18 residues. Germline CDR1 MGHRA, CDR2 YSYEKL. Unmatched junction bases numbered 5, after V lost 1 base and J lost 3 bases. The CDR3 loop reads CASSQATSGRADTGELFF. In DNA, the CDR3 is TGCGCCAGCAGCCAAGCCACTAGCGGGAGGGCCGACACCGGGGAGCTGTTTTTT.

The chain combines TRBV2 with TRBJ2-7; TRBD2 matches 11 bases. The V and J ends lost 7 bases and 5 bases, in that order; junction bases with no gene match: 7. The germline CDR1 and CDR2 sequences are SNHLY and FYNNEI. This CDR3 contains 14 residues. The CDR3 loop is CASTDTSGRHEQYF. CDR3 coding DNA: TGTGCCAGCACCGACACTAGCGGGAGACACGAGCAGTACTTC.

This clone was found once. The J gene is TRBJ2-7, the V gene TRBV2, with D possibly being TRBD2 (5 bases). V was trimmed by 7 bases and J by 0 bases, leaving 10 bases between them. The CDR3 contains 13 residues. Looked up from germline, CDR1 is SNHLY and CDR2 is FYNNEI. CDR3 region: CASKERSSYEQYF. The CDR3 DNA follows: TGTGCCAGCAAGGAGCGGAGCTCCTACGAGCAGTACTTC.

The genes are TRBV25-1 and TRBJ2-1; 8 nucleotides line up with TRBD2. This CDR3 is built from 17 residues. V lost 5 bases and J lost 6; bases outside the gene matches: 15. The V gene's germline CDR1 is MGHDK and CDR2 SYGVNS. CDR3 amino acids: CASSQGGAGGTPNEQFF. For the CDR3, the DNA is TGTGCCAGCAGTCAAGGCGGCGCGGGAGGCACCCCCAATGAGCAGTTCTTC.

The chain couples TRBV19 to TRBJ1-5; D perhaps matches TRBD1 (5 bases). The germline V and J ends were trimmed by 5 bases and 5 bases, with 10 bases remaining between them. Germline-derived CDR1 and CDR2 are LNHDA and SQIVND (reference sequence). The CDR3 runs 13 residues. DNA for the CDR3: TGTGCCAGTAGTGTCGGACATTATCAGCCCCAGCATTTT. It codes for CASSVGHYQPQHF.

The rearrangement links TRBV5-1 to TRBJ2-7, with TRBD2 identical over 7 bases. There are 16 residues in the CDR3. Germline V gene lookup returns CDR1 SGHRS and CDR2 YFSETQ. Losses at the gene ends were 4 bases for V and 4 bases for J; bases not matched to a gene: 14. The CDR3: CASSRESSGGSYEQYF. The DNA of the CDR3 is TGCGCCAGCAGCCGGGAATCTAGCGGAGGCTCGTACGAGCAGTACTTC.

The CDR3 DNA reads TGTGCCAGCAGTTACTCGGCAGGTAGATATGAAGCTTTCTTT. It yields the protein CASSYSAGRYEAFF. The V and J genes are TRBV6-5 and TRBJ1-1; no reliable D call. Trimming shortened V by 0 bases and J by 7 bases, and 12 bases separated the two germline ends. Germline-derived CDR1 and CDR2 are MNHEY and SVGAGI. The CDR3 runs to 14 residues.

This sequence joins TRBV7-3 and TRBJ2-1, with 13 bases fitting TRBD2. This CDR3 region has 15 residues. The germline V gene has CDR1 SGHTA and CDR2 FQGTGA. V lost 5 bases and J lost 8; bases outside the gene matches: 6. This CDR3 is CASSPGLAGIDEQFF. CDR3 nucleotide sequence: TGTGCCAGCAGCCCGGGACTAGCGGGAATCGATGAGCAGTTCTTC.

V gene TRBV27 combines with J gene TRBJ2-3; 9 nucleotides match TRBD2. CDR3 size: 19 residues. V gave up 2 bases and J gave up 2 bases; unmatched junction bases: 14. Looked up from germline, CDR1 is MNHEY and CDR2 is SMNVEV (reference sequence). The CDR3 loop is CASSLRGFGLAGHTDTQYF. Written as DNA, the CDR3 is TGTGCCAGCAGTTTAAGGGGATTTGGTCTAGCGGGACACACAGATACGCAGTATTTT.

CDR3 residues: CASSGDTTYEQYF. The CDR3 DNA reads as TGTGCCAGCAGTGGGGACACCACCTACGAGCAGTACTTC. The V gene is TRBV2, the J gene TRBJ2-7; maybe TRBD1 (6 bases). The V end was cut by 4 bases, the J end by 2 bases, with 9 bases between. This CDR3 is built from 13 residues. Germline-derived CDR1 and CDR2 are SNHLY and FYNNEI.